Listed below are T cell receptor beta chains from one sample, sequenced in a study of T cells in tuberculosis. Some clones are missing from TCRdb's copy, which holds only in-frame ones; the method was immunoSEQ multiplex PCR. The sample has 55,000 to 60,000 clones, nearly 90% seen once; the top ten hold just over 20%. Source material: CD1b-GMM tetramer-negative cells sorted from PBMCs. The receptors originated from an adult woman with latent tuberculosis. Both conserved end residues are part of each CDR3. Each record gives: V gene, J gene, D gene, clone size, CDR3 protein, CDR3 DNA. The D gene is left open where the match is weak. Size values are once, few and many counts, or a class for expanded clones, and some rows have none.

v_call: TRBV19; j_call: TRBJ1-1; d_call: TRBD1; clone_size: NA; cdr3_aa: CASFTGGMTEAFF; cdr3_nt: TGTGCCAGTTTTACAGGGGGCATGACTGAAGCTTTCTTT
v_call: TRBV19; j_call: TRBJ1-2; d_call: TRBD1; clone_size: NA; cdr3_aa: CASSMALQGRNYGYTF; cdr3_nt: TGTGCCAGTAGTATGGCGCTACAGGGGCGAAACTATGGCTACACCTTC
v_call: TRBV6-4; j_call: TRBJ2-3; d_call: NA; clone_size: medium-sized; cdr3_aa: CASSDGADTDTQYF; cdr3_nt: TGTGCCAGCAGTGATGGGGCGGACACAGATACGCAGTATTTT
v_call: TRBV7-9; j_call: TRBJ2-2; d_call: NA; clone_size: once; cdr3_aa: CASSSDGLTGELFF; cdr3_nt: TGTGCCAGCAGCTCGGACGGACTCACCGGGGAGCTGTTTTTT
v_call: TRBV6-5; j_call: TRBJ1-2; d_call: NA; clone_size: NA; cdr3_aa: CATGGRDNYGYTF; cdr3_nt: TGTGCTACCGGGGGGCGAGATAACTATGGCTACACCTTC
v_call: TRBV5-4; j_call: TRBJ1-1; d_call: NA; clone_size: once; cdr3_aa: CASSLGGGTEAFF; cdr3_nt: TGTGCCAGCAGCTTGGGTGGCGGGACTGAAGCTTTCTTT
v_call: TRBV4-1; j_call: TRBJ2-1; d_call: TRBD2; clone_size: NA; cdr3_aa: CASSQELAGAVYNEQFF; cdr3_nt: TGCGCCAGCAGCCAAGAGCTAGCGGGAGCTGTCTACAATGAGCAGTTCTTC
v_call: TRBV6-1; j_call: TRBJ1-2; d_call: NA; clone_size: NA; cdr3_aa: CASSEVPEGYTF; cdr3_nt: TGTGCCAGCAGTGAAGTACCTGAGGGCTACACCTTC
v_call: TRBV28; j_call: TRBJ1-5; d_call: NA; clone_size: NA; cdr3_aa: CASSPPGEVGLTQHF; cdr3_nt: TGTGCCAGCAGTCCTCCAGGGGAAGTGGGTTTGACCCAGCATTTT
v_call: TRBV7-3; j_call: TRBJ2-5; d_call: TRBD2; clone_size: NA; cdr3_aa: CASSLTASGGIQETQYF; cdr3_nt: TGTGCCAGCAGCTTAACCGCTAGCGGAGGAATTCAAGAGACCCAGTACTTC
v_call: TRBV6-5; j_call: TRBJ2-5; d_call: TRBD2; clone_size: NA; cdr3_aa: CASSSRGGPSEETQYF; cdr3_nt: TGTGCCAGCAGTTCACGGGGAGGGCCGTCTGAAGAGACCCAGTACTTC
v_call: TRBV29-1; j_call: TRBJ2-1; d_call: TRBD2; clone_size: NA; cdr3_aa: CSVDAGTSNEQFF; cdr3_nt: TGCAGCGTGGACGCCGGGACTAGCAATGAGCAGTTCTTC
v_call: TRBV29-1; j_call: TRBJ1-2; d_call: NA; clone_size: NA; cdr3_aa: CSVEDHRENYGYTF; cdr3_nt: TGCAGCGTTGAAGACCACAGGGAGAACTATGGCTACACCTTC
v_call: TRBV28; j_call: TRBJ2-3; d_call: TRBD1; clone_size: NA; cdr3_aa: CASSLAGQGVDTQYF; cdr3_nt: TGTGCCAGCAGTTTAGCGGGACAGGGGGTTGATACGCAGTATTTT
v_call: TRBV25-1; j_call: TRBJ1-6; d_call: TRBD1; clone_size: NA; cdr3_aa: CASSEFGKGAYDSPLHF; cdr3_nt: TGTGCCAGCAGTGAATTCGGGAAGGGGGCGTATGATTCACCCCTCCACTTT
v_call: TRBV7-6; j_call: TRBJ2-5; d_call: NA; clone_size: few; cdr3_aa: CASSARQAGLETQYF; cdr3_nt: TGTGCCAGCAGCGCTCGACAGGCTGGTTTGGAGACCCAGTACTTC
v_call: TRBV4-3; j_call: TRBJ2-7; d_call: TRBD2; clone_size: once; cdr3_aa: CASSQGLGEVYEQYF; cdr3_nt: TGCGCCAGCAGCCAGGGACTAGGAGAGGTATACGAGCAGTACTTC
v_call: TRBV4-2; j_call: TRBJ1-2; d_call: NA; clone_size: NA; cdr3_aa: CASSREGTGDYYGYTF; cdr3_nt: TGTGCCAGCAGCCGGGAGGGTACGGGGGATTACTATGGCTACACCTTC
v_call: TRBV28; j_call: TRBJ2-1; d_call: TRBD2; clone_size: NA; cdr3_aa: CASSARLAGDAEQFF; cdr3_nt: TGTGCCAGCAGTGCCCGACTAGCGGGAGATGCTGAGCAGTTCTTC
v_call: TRBV11-2; j_call: TRBJ1-1; d_call: NA; clone_size: few; cdr3_aa: CASSPGFSGVGVTEAFF; cdr3_nt: TGTGCCAGCAGCCCGGGTTTCTCAGGGGTTGGGGTCACTGAAGCTTTCTTT
v_call: TRBV12-5; j_call: TRBJ1-2; d_call: NA; clone_size: NA; cdr3_aa: CASGLFGRGATF; cdr3_nt: NA
v_call: TRBV30; j_call: TRBJ2-7; d_call: NA; clone_size: NA; cdr3_aa: CAWRGKGGNSYEQYF; cdr3_nt: TGTGCCTGGAGAGGTAAAGGGGGAAACTCCTACGAGCAGTACTTC
v_call: TRBV7-3; j_call: TRBJ2-2; d_call: TRBD2; clone_size: NA; cdr3_aa: CASSPRGAAGGELFF; cdr3_nt: TGTGCCAGCAGCCCGCGGGGGGCCGCTGGCGGGGAGCTGTTTTTT
v_call: TRBV19; j_call: TRBJ2-7; d_call: TRBD1; clone_size: few; cdr3_aa: CASSMGQSSYEQYF; cdr3_nt: TGTGCCAGTAGTATGGGACAGAGCTCCTACGAGCAGTACTTC
v_call: TRBV6-6; j_call: TRBJ1-4; d_call: TRBD1; clone_size: NA; cdr3_aa: CASRSPGQGEKLFF; cdr3_nt: TGTGCCAGCAGATCCCCGGGACAGGGTGAAAAACTGTTTTTT
v_call: TRBV19; j_call: TRBJ2-1; d_call: TRBD2; clone_size: NA; cdr3_aa: CASSIRLTPGLAGGSYNEQFF; cdr3_nt: TGTGCCAGTAGTATACGCCTTACCCCGGGACTAGCGGGAGGGTCCTACAATGAGCAGTTCTTC
v_call: TRBV7-9; j_call: TRBJ1-2; d_call: TRBD1; clone_size: medium-sized; cdr3_aa: CASSPGQGQFGYTF; cdr3_nt: TGTGCCAGCAGCCCCGGACAGGGACAGTTTGGCTACACCTTC
v_call: TRBV4-3; j_call: TRBJ2-5; d_call: TRBD2; clone_size: NA; cdr3_aa: CASSQALGTSGGAAASGETQYF; cdr3_nt: TGCGCCAGCAGCCAAGCCCTCGGGACTAGCGGGGGGGCGGCCGCATCGGGAGAGACCCAGTACTTC
v_call: TRBV4-3; j_call: TRBJ1-2; d_call: TRBD1; clone_size: once; cdr3_aa: CASSQEIPGQALGYTF; cdr3_nt: TGCGCCAGCAGCCAAGAAATTCCGGGACAGGCTCTTGGCTACACCTTC
v_call: TRBV6-5; j_call: TRBJ2-1; d_call: TRBD1; clone_size: NA; cdr3_aa: CASSPGTDYNEQFF; cdr3_nt: TGTGCCAGCAGCCCCGGGACAGACTACAATGAGCAGTTCTTC
v_call: TRBV9; j_call: TRBJ2-1; d_call: TRBD2; clone_size: once; cdr3_aa: CASSRFGGLAHNEQFF; cdr3_nt: TGTGCCAGCAGCAGATTCGGGGGACTAGCCCACAATGAGCAGTTCTTC
v_call: TRBV4-3; j_call: TRBJ2-1; d_call: TRBD1; clone_size: NA; cdr3_aa: CASSPRLDRGLLGVEFF; cdr3_nt: TGCGCCAGCAGCCCACGTTTGGACAGGGGGCTTTTGGGGGTTGAATTCTTC
v_call: TRBV2; j_call: TRBJ2-3; d_call: TRBD2; clone_size: NA; cdr3_aa: CASGSSGLKITDTQYF; cdr3_nt: TGTGCCAGCGGGTCCTCGGGACTAAAAATTACTGATACGCAGTATTTT
v_call: TRBV5-5; j_call: TRBJ1-2; d_call: NA; clone_size: NA; cdr3_aa: CASSLVGQSSGGYTF; cdr3_nt: TGTGCCAGCAGCTTGGTAGGACAGTCCAGCGGTGGCTACACCTTC
v_call: TRBV4-3; j_call: TRBJ1-2; d_call: NA; clone_size: NA; cdr3_aa: CASSQDRLGLGGYTF; cdr3_nt: TGCGCCAGCAGCCAAGATCGACTAGGGTTAGGTGGCTACACCTTC
v_call: TRBV15; j_call: TRBJ1-1; d_call: NA; clone_size: once; cdr3_aa: CATSRVGDLPEAFF; cdr3_nt: TGTGCCACCAGCAGAGTGGGAGATCTTCCTGAAGCTTTCTTT
v_call: TRBV7-3; j_call: TRBJ1-2; d_call: TRBD1; clone_size: NA; cdr3_aa: CASNEFRDRGSF; cdr3_nt: TGTGCCAGCAACGAATTCCGGGACAGGGGTTCCTTC
v_call: TRBV7-9; j_call: TRBJ2-5; d_call: TRBD2; clone_size: NA; cdr3_aa: CASSLPVTSGETQYF; cdr3_nt: TGTGCCAGCAGCTTACCCGTGACTAGCGGAGAGACCCAGTACTTC
v_call: TRBV5-1; j_call: TRBJ1-2; d_call: NA; clone_size: NA; cdr3_aa: CASSLSANYGYTF; cdr3_nt: TGCGCCAGCAGCTTGTCAGCTAACTATGGCTACACCTTC
v_call: TRBV29-1; j_call: TRBJ2-7; d_call: NA; clone_size: once; cdr3_aa: CSVTGNSYEQYF; cdr3_nt: TGCAGCGTTACCGGGAACTCCTACGAGCAGTACTTC
v_call: TRBV7-9; j_call: TRBJ1-4; d_call: NA; clone_size: NA; cdr3_aa: CASSPSMAKLFF; cdr3_nt: TGTGCCAGCAGCCCGTCAATGGCAAAACTGTTTTTT
v_call: TRBV28; j_call: TRBJ1-2; d_call: NA; clone_size: NA; cdr3_aa: CASSSIPASGYRNYGYTF; cdr3_nt: TGTGCCAGCAGCTCCATTCCTGCGTCGGGGTACCGAAACTATGGCTACACCTTC
v_call: TRBV2; j_call: TRBJ2-7; d_call: NA; clone_size: NA; cdr3_aa: CASRNRASYEQYF; cdr3_nt: TGTGCCAGCAGAAACAGGGCCTCCTACGAGCAGTACTTC
v_call: TRBV7-2; j_call: TRBJ1-2; d_call: TRBD1; clone_size: NA; cdr3_aa: CASSRVPGQGYGYTF; cdr3_nt: TGTGCCAGCAGCAGAGTACCGGGACAGGGCTATGGCTACACCTTC
v_call: TRBV2; j_call: TRBJ2-6; d_call: TRBD1; clone_size: few; cdr3_aa: CASVPGQGRSGANVLTF; cdr3_nt: TGTGCCAGCGTACCGGGACAGGGGCGCTCTGGGGCCAACGTCCTGACTTTC
v_call: TRBV7-9; j_call: TRBJ2-3; d_call: NA; clone_size: NA; cdr3_aa: CASPPTGPTDTQYF; cdr3_nt: TGTGCCAGCCCCCCGACAGGTCCTACAGATACGCAGTATTTT
v_call: TRBV29-1; j_call: TRBJ2-5; d_call: TRBD2; clone_size: NA; cdr3_aa: CSSRLADQETQYF; cdr3_nt: TGCAGCTCTCGACTAGCGGACCAAGAGACCCAGTACTTC
v_call: TRBV23-1; j_call: TRBJ1-1; d_call: NA; clone_size: NA; cdr3_aa: CASRGRRTEAFF; cdr3_nt: TGCGCCAGCAGGGGGCGAAGAACTGAAGCTTTCTTT
v_call: TRBV14; j_call: TRBJ2-5; d_call: NA; clone_size: NA; cdr3_aa: CASSQGLVNQETQYF; cdr3_nt: TGTGCCAGCAGCCAAGGGTTAGTAAACCAAGAGACCCAGTACTTC
v_call: TRBV27; j_call: TRBJ2-7; d_call: TRBD2; clone_size: NA; cdr3_aa: CASRGGSYEQYF; cdr3_nt: TGTGCCAGCCGCGGGGGATCCTACGAGCAGTACTTC
v_call: TRBV4-3; j_call: TRBJ2-5; d_call: NA; clone_size: few; cdr3_aa: CASSQATGGAETQYF; cdr3_nt: TGCGCCAGCAGCCAAGCGACGGGGGGCGCGGAGACCCAGTACTTC
v_call: TRBV30; j_call: TRBJ2-3; d_call: TRBD1; clone_size: NA; cdr3_aa: CAWSEQGESWQGTDTQYF; cdr3_nt: TGTGCCTGGAGTGAACAGGGGGAGTCTTGGCAGGGGACAGATACGCAGTATTTT
v_call: TRBV5-1; j_call: TRBJ2-2; d_call: TRBD2; clone_size: NA; cdr3_aa: CASSLGGSGSVAGELFF; cdr3_nt: TGCGCCAGCAGCTTGGGCGGTAGCGGGAGTGTTGCCGGGGAGCTGTTTTTT
v_call: TRBV7-3; j_call: TRBJ2-3; d_call: NA; clone_size: NA; cdr3_aa: CASSLILEDTQYF; cdr3_nt: TGTGCCAGCAGCTTGATTCTCGAGGATACGCAGTATTTT
v_call: TRBV5-5; j_call: TRBJ2-5; d_call: TRBD2; clone_size: NA; cdr3_aa: CASSPRRASGYQETQYF; cdr3_nt: TGTGCCAGCAGCCCCCGGCGGGCTAGCGGGTACCAAGAGACCCAGTACTTC
v_call: TRBV5-1; j_call: TRBJ2-1; d_call: TRBD2; clone_size: once; cdr3_aa: CASSLIAGDRNEQFF; cdr3_nt: TGCGCCAGCAGCCTCATAGCGGGAGACCGGAATGAGCAGTTCTTC
v_call: TRBV9; j_call: TRBJ2-2; d_call: NA; clone_size: NA; cdr3_aa: CASSPSGTRVTGELFF; cdr3_nt: TGTGCCAGCAGCCCCTCCGGGACTCGGGTGACCGGGGAGCTGTTTTTT